These T cell receptor beta chains were read from a single sample in a study of T cells in Graves' hyperthyroidism and ophthalmopathy. TCRdb re-called the multiplex PCR reads through MiXCR, storing one row per CDR3 protein. Altogether some 600,000 distinct CDR3 sequences are present, about 15% being singletons, with the ten largest covering under 7%. Sequencing was done on a sample of blood. The origin of the receptors is a woman in her 30s with Graves' hyperthyroidism that later progressed to Graves' ophthalmopathy. Each CDR3 is given with its conserved first and last residue. The D gene is left open where the match is weak. The size of a clone is reported for some rows only, either as once, few or many, or as a class for expanded clones.

d_call j_call clone_size v_call cdr3_nt cdr3_aa
- TRBJ2-2 many TRBV6-1 TGTGCCAGCAGTGAAGGACACCTCACCGGGGAGCTGTTTTTT CASSEGHLTGELFF
TRBD2 TRBJ2-3 many TRBV9 TGTGCCAGCAGCGTAGGACTAGCCCCAGATACGCAGTATTTT CASSVGLAPDTQYF
TRBD1 TRBJ1-1 - TRBV20-1 TGCAGTGCTAGAACCCGGACAGGTTGGCTTATGAACACTGAAGCTTTCTTT CSARTRTGWLMNTEAFF
- TRBJ2-7 - TRBV7-3 TGTGCCAGCAGCCCAGGTTCAGGGGGGCCCTACGAGCAGTACTTC CASSPGSGGPYEQYF
- TRBJ1-1 many TRBV18 TGTGCCAGCTCACCACCGGTGAACACTGAAGCTTTCTTT CASSPPVNTEAFF
- TRBJ2-2 many TRBV27 TGTGCCAGCAGTTTTAACCCAGGGCTAGGCGGGGAGCTGTTTTTT CASSFNPGLGGELFF
TRBD1 TRBJ1-1 few TRBV12-3/TRBV12-4 TGTGCCAGCACCCAGGGGGTATTCAGAGAAGCTTTCTTT CASTQGVFREAFF
- TRBJ1-4 few TRBV30 TGTGCCTGGAACCCCCAGTCGCCCGGTGAAAAACTGTTTTTT CAWNPQSPGEKLFF
- TRBJ2-5 many TRBV24-1 TGTGCCACCAGTGATTTGCGGGCAGGGGAAGAGACCCAGTACTTC CATSDLRAGEETQYF
TRBD1 TRBJ2-7 many TRBV20-1 TGCAGTGCTAGGGATGGATGGGCAGGGGGCTACGAGCAGTACTTC CSARDGWAGGYEQYF
- TRBJ2-7 few TRBV7-3 TGTGCCAGCAGCTTAGGAGTTGGCGGAACCTACGAGCAGTACTTC CASSLGVGGTYEQYF
- TRBJ1-6 - TRBV6-2/TRBV6-3 TGTGCCAGCAGGTCGGGCTCCTATAATTCACCCCTCCACTTT CASRSGSYNSPLHF
- TRBJ1-3 - TRBV30 TGTGCCTGGAGCCGGACGGACGGCGGCTCTGGAAACACCATATATTTT CAWSRTDGGSGNTIYF
- TRBJ1-2 - TRBV5-1 TGCGCCAGCAGGCCCCGGGGGGCGGAGTATGGCTACACCTTC CASRPRGAEYGYTF
- TRBJ2-7 - TRBV28 TGTGCCAGCAGTTTTAAAGGGGTCTACGAGCAGTACTTC CASSFKGVYEQYF
- TRBJ2-1 - TRBV11-3 TGTGCCAGCAGCTTAGCCCCCGGCGGGCGGGCAGATTTCTACAATGAGCAGTTCTTC CASSLAPGGRADFYNEQFF
- TRBJ2-7 many TRBV20-1 TGCAGTGCTAGAGATCCGTCTCATCACGAGCAGTACTTC CSARDPSHHEQYF
- TRBJ2-1 - TRBV14 TGTGCCAGCAGCCAAAACCGGGACATTGGGTTCTTC CASSQNRDIGFF